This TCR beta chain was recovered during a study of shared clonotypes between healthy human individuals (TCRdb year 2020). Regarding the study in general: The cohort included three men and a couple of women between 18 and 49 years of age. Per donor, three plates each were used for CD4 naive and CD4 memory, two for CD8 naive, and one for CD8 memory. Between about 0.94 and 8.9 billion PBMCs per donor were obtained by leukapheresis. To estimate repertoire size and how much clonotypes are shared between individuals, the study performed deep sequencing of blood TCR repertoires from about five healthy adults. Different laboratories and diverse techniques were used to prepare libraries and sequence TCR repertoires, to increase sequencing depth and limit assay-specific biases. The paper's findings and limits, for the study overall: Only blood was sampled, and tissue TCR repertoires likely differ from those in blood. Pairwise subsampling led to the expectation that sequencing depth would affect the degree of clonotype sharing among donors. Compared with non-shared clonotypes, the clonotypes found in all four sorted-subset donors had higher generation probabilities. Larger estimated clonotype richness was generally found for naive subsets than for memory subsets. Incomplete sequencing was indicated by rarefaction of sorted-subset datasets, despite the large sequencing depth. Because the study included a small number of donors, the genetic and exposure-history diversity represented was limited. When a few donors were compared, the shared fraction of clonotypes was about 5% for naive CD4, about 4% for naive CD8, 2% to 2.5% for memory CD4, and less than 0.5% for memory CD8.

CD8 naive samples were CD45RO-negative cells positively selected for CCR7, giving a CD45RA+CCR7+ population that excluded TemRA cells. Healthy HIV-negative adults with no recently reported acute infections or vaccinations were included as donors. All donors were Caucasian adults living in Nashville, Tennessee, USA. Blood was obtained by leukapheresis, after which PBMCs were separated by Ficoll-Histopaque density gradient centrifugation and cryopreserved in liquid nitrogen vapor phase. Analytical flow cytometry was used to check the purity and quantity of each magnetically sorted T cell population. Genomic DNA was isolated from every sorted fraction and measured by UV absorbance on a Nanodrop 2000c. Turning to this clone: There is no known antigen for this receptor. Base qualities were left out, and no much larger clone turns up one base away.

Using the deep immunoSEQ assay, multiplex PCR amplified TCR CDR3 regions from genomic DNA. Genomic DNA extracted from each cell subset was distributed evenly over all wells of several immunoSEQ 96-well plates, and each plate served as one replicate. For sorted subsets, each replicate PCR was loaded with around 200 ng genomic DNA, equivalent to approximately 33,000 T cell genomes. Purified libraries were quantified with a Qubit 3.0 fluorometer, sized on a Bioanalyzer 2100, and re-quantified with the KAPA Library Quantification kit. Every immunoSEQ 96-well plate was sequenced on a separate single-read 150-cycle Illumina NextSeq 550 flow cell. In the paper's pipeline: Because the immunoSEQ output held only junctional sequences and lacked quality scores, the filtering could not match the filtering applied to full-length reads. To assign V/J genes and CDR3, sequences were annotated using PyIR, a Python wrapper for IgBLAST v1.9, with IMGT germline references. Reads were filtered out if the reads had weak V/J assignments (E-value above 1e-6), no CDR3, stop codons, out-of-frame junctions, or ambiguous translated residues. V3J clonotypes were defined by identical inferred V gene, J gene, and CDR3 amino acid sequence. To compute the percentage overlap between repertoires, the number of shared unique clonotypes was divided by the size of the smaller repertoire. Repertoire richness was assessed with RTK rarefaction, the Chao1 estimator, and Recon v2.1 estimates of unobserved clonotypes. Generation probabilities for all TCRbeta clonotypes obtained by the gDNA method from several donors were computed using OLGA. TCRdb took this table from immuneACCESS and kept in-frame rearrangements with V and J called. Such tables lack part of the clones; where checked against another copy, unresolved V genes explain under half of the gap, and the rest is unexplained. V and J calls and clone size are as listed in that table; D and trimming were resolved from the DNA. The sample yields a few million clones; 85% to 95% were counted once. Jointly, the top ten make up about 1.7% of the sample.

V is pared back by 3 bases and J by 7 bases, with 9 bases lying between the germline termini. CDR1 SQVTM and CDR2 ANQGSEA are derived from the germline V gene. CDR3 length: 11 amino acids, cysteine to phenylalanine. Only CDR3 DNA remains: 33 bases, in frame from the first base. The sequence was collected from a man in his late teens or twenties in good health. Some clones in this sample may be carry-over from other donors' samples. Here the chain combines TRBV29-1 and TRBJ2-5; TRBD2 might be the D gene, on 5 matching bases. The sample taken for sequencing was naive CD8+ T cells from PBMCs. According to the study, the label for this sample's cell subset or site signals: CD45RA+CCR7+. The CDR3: CSVDESGTQYF. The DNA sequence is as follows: TGCAGCGTTGACGAGAGCGGGACCCAGTACTTC.